The following is a T cell receptor beta chain sequence with its context. No antigen is known for it. The record has no base qualities; no much larger clone is one base away. The immunoSEQ assay at survey resolution was applied to genomic DNA for sequencing of TCRbeta rearrangements. In the source study's methods: In the TCR sequencing data, the lowest productive clonotype frequency that could be detected was 2.59 x 10-5. Analyses included only productive TCRbeta rearrangements, meaning complete and in-frame sequences. Simpson clonality, calculated in the immunoSEQ Analyzer version 3.0, was used as the measure of sample clonality. Based on frequency, clones were grouped as very rare, small, medium, large (1-20%) or hyperexpanded (>20%). Generation probabilities were estimated with OLGA 1.2.3, V-gene circos plots were made with VDJtools, specificities were searched in VDJdb, and CDR3 motifs were identified with GLIPH. TCRdb limited this immuneACCESS table to in-frame rearrangements with V and J called. A share of clones is missing; checked studies link under half to unresolved V genes, and the rest is unexplained. V, J and clone size are those of that table, while D and trimming were read from the DNA. Present in this sample are more than 20,000 clones, 70% of which were seen just once. Approximately 30% of the sample is held by the ten biggest clonotypes.

The CDR3 covers 14 residues, taking in both the cysteine and the phenylalanine. Only the CDR3 part of the read is kept: 42 bases, read in frame from the first base. Sequences SGHTA (CDR1) and FQGNSA (CDR2) are obtained from the germline V gene. V is shortened by 1 base, J by 11 bases, and the region joining them spans 17 bases. These data belong to a study of STAT5B mutations in CD4+ large granular lymphocyte leukemia (dated by TCRdb to 2022 to 2024). Regarding the research as a whole: Among healthy controls, the CDR3 'QG' motif was associated with a particular HLA allele. Flow cytometry on FACSCanto II or FACSVerse confirmed that purified fractions exceeded 95% purity among lymphocytes. The study compared the TCRbeta repertoires of patients with CD4+ T-cell large granular lymphocyte leukemia against those of healthy blood donors. Overall results and qualifications from the work: Compared with healthy CD4+ repertoires, CD4-sorted patient repertoires appeared more clonal, and this difference remained even after the putative leukemic clones were removed. Each patient's main leukemic clonotypes were private, but approximately 27% of these clonotypes showed up at low frequency in the non-leukemic repertoires of other patients. TRBV06-family usage was enriched among the top patient clones (8/27) compared with healthy controls (2/35). The data were not HLA-matched, and the relatively small sample size could explain the higher clonality seen in CD4+ compared with CD8+ T-LGLL.

The healthy control group was made up of around 37 blood donors, and the Finnish Red Cross blood service supplied their buffy coats. All TCR-sequenced material derived from peripheral blood: patient blood samples and healthy donor buffy coats. Ficoll-Hypaque gradient centrifugation was used to isolate peripheral blood mononuclear cells. Magnetic purification was used to isolate CD4+ cells from the buffy coats of the healthy controls. The Gentra Puregene Cell and Tissue kit was used to extract genomic DNA, and a Qubit 2.0 fluorometer was used to measure the amount of genomic DNA. The clonotype was recovered from a human donor in good health. The rearranged chain carries TRBV7-2 and TRBJ1-1, with TRBD1 perhaps the D gene, on 6 matching bases. The sequenced sample consisted of CD4+ T cells from blood buffy coats. CDR3 protein: CASSLGKRGPRAFF. The bases read TGTGCCAGCAGCTTAGGGAAACGGGGGCCGCGGGCTTTCTTT.